Listed below are T cell receptor beta chains from one sample, sequenced in a study of blood T cell repertoires in COVID-19. Profiled with immunoSEQ multiplex PCR; TCRdb holds only in-frame clones, not every one. This sample yields over 100,000 clones, of which approximately 85% are seen a single time; less than 1.5% belongs to the top ten. Sequenced material: peripheral blood. Every receptor here comes from a man aged 35-49 years with acute or convalescent COVID-19. Each CDR3 is given with its conserved first and last residue. The order of the fields is D gene, V gene, clone size, J gene, CDR3 protein, CDR3 DNA. A D gene is named only where the DNA matches it firmly. Rows give clone size only sometimes, using once, few, many, or a class for an expanded clone.

.	TRBV12-3/TRBV12-4	.	TRBJ2-1	CASSLRGINEQFF	TGTGCCAGCAGTTTAAGAGGCATCAATGAGCAGTTCTTC
TRBD1	TRBV19	.	TRBJ1-3	CASSIGTGVAGNTIYF	TGTGCCAGTAGTATCGGGACAGGGGTTGCTGGAAACACCATATATTTT
.	TRBV6-6	.	TRBJ1-1	CASSWGGRTTEAFF	TGTGCCAGCAGTTGGGGGGGGAGAACCACTGAAGCTTTCTTT
TRBD1	TRBV19	.	TRBJ2-3	CASRASPGQGALTDTQYF	TGTGCCAGTAGGGCCTCTCCGGGACAGGGCGCTTTGACAGATACGCAGTATTTT
.	TRBV28	.	TRBJ1-3	CASSVIGGVEGNTIYF	TGTGCCAGCAGCGTGATTGGAGGAGTAGAAGGAAACACCATATATTTT
TRBD1	TRBV5-1	.	TRBJ1-1	CASSLSPGQGENTEAFF	TGCGCCAGCAGCTTATCACCGGGACAGGGGGAGAACACTGAAGCTTTCTTT
.	TRBV19	.	TRBJ2-2	CASSRQAPDGELFF	TGTGCCAGTAGTAGACAGGCTCCTGACGGGGAGCTGTTTTTT
TRBD2	TRBV5-1	once	TRBJ2-4	CASSLASGTSGRGRENIQYF	TGCGCCAGCAGCTTGGCCAGCGGAACTAGCGGGAGGGGCCGAGAAAACATTCAGTACTTC
TRBD2	TRBV6-5	once	TRBJ2-2	CASRGTTSNTGELFF	TGTGCCAGCAGAGGGACTACCTCTAACACCGGGGAGCTGTTTTTT
.	TRBV5-4	few	TRBJ2-2	CASSWSVGELFF	TGTGCCAGCAGCTGGTCGGTCGGGGAGCTGTTTTTT
TRBD1	TRBV7-2	.	TRBJ2-5	CASSRDRPPTQYF	TGTGCCAGCAGCCGGGACAGGCCCCCCACCCAGTACTTC
.	TRBV7-9	.	TRBJ2-7	CASSSSGTFYEQYF	TGTGCCAGCAGCTCCTCCGGGACTTTCTACGAGCAGTACTTC
TRBD2	TRBV6-5	.	TRBJ2-3	CASSAPGGKHTQYF	TGTGCCAGCAGCGCCCCGGGGGGGAAGCATACGCAGTATTTT
.	TRBV30	.	TRBJ2-7	CAWSRGEIQYF	TGTGCCTGGAGTAGAGGAGAAATCCAGTACTTC
.	TRBV3-1/TRBV3-2	.	TRBJ2-2	CASSQDGVAPRRELFF	TGTGCCAGCAGCCAAGATGGGGTAGCGCCACGCCGGGAGCTGTTTTTT
.	TRBV2	.	TRBJ2-2	CASGAGRNTGELFF	TGTGCCAGCGGGGCGGGGAGGAACACCGGGGAGCTGTTTTTT
TRBD2	TRBV6-5	.	TRBJ2-1	CASRGLAGGSLGEFF	TGTGCCAGCAGGGGACTAGCGGGAGGCTCATTAGGGGAGTTCTTC
.	TRBV21-1	.	TRBJ2-5	CASGLADPQETQYF	TGTGCCAGCGGCCTAGCAGATCCCCAAGAGACCCAGTACTTC
.	TRBV5-1	.	TRBJ1-1	CASSLNANRATEAFF	TGCGCCAGCAGCTTGAACGCGAACAGGGCCACTGAAGCTTTCTTT
.	TRBV11-3	.	TRBJ1-1	CASSRSLNTEAFF	TGTGCCAGCAGCCGGAGCTTGAACACTGAAGCTTTCTTT
.	TRBV5-1	.	TRBJ1-5	CASSLGQGQPQHF	TGCGCCAGCAGCTTGGGGCAGGGCCAGCCCCAGCATTTT
.	TRBV23-1	.	TRBJ1-3	CASSELGQGNTIYF	TGCGCCAGCAGTGAATTGGGCCAGGGAAACACCATATATTTT
.	TRBV9	.	TRBJ2-1	CASSVGVSAGSSYNEQFF	TGTGCCAGCAGCGTAGGGGTTTCTGCGGGATCCTCCTACAATGAGCAGTTCTTC
.	TRBV3-1/TRBV3-2	.	TRBJ1-3	CASRPGSVSGNTIYF	TGTGCCAGCAGGCCTGGTTCAGTCTCTGGAAACACCATATATTTT
.	TRBV7-3	once	TRBJ1-1	CASSSSGGSTEAFF	TGTGCCAGCAGCTCCTCCGGGGGGTCCACTGAAGCTTTCTTT
.	TRBV2	.	TRBJ1-4	CASDSGTSTNEKLFF	TGTGCCAGCGATAGCGGGACTTCAACTAATGAAAAACTGTTTTTT
.	TRBV7-3	.	TRBJ1-2	CASSLGGDYGYTF	TGTGCCAGCAGCTTAGGCGGCGACTATGGCTACACCTTC
.	TRBV20-1	.	TRBJ2-3	CSASFRVTDTQYF	TGCAGTGCTAGTTTCAGGGTAACAGATACGCAGTATTTT
TRBD2	TRBV11-3	.	TRBJ2-1	CASSFGGAGAPYNEQFF	TGTGCCAGCAGCTTCGGGGGAGCGGGAGCGCCCTACAATGAGCAGTTCTTC
TRBD2	TRBV2	.	TRBJ2-2	CASSEVAGAMDGELFF	TGTGCCAGCAGTGAAGTAGCGGGGGCGATGGACGGGGAGCTGTTTTTT
.	TRBV19	.	TRBJ1-5	CASSTPDSSNQPQHF	TGTGCCAGTAGTACCCCGGACTCTAGCAATCAGCCCCAGCATTTT
.	TRBV19	.	TRBJ1-2	CASSTRGSGGYTF	TGTGCCAGTAGTACCAGAGGCAGCGGAGGCTACACCTTC
TRBD2	TRBV7-2	.	TRBJ2-7	CASSSTSGIGEQYF	TGTGCCAGCAGCTCGACTAGCGGGATAGGCGAGCAGTACTTC
TRBD1	TRBV2	.	TRBJ2-7	CASAGQGTPLFEQYF	TGTGCCAGCGCGGGACAGGGGACGCCCCTTTTCGAGCAGTACTTC
TRBD1	TRBV27	.	TRBJ1-1	CASSLRQGIAFF	TGTGCCAGCAGTCTCCGACAGGGGATAGCTTTCTTT